The 27 T cell receptor beta chains reported below all come from one sample, sequenced in a study of spatial heterogeneity in lung cancer. These TCRs are of unknown antigen specificity. Time point: sample taken at primary tumor resection. One entry per CDR3 protein results from TCRdb running MiXCR on the 5' RACE reads. The sample shows 6,000 or so distinct CDR3 sequences, around a sixth of them seen only once. Study results and limitations: Expanded alpha and beta TCR counts within tumors tracked tumor mutation counts.

Material: lung tumor tissue, obtained at surgery. The receptors come from a male donor with early-stage non-small cell lung cancer.

Judged by abundance, this clonotype is medium-sized. V gene TRBV5-1 combines with J gene TRBJ2-7; unclear D gene. The CDR3 length is 15 residues. Between the trimmed V and J ends, which lost 1 base and 3 bases, there was a span of 14 bases. Germline V gives CDR1 SGHRS, CDR2 YFSETQ. CDR3 loop: CASSLIWGSVYEQYF. The CDR3 DNA reads TGCGCCAGCAGCTTGATCTGGGGATCAGTCTACGAGCAGTACTTC.

This chain links TRBV20-1 with TRBJ2-3; D is possibly TRBD2 (7 bases). CDR1 and CDR2 (germline): DFQATT, SNEGSKA (reference sequence). This CDR3 is 15 amino acids long. V lost 6 bases and J lost 8, with 24 bases in between. The CDR3 DNA is TGCAGTGCCCTAATGCTCACGGGGGGCCCAGGTACGCAGTATTTT. Its translation is CSALMLTGGPGTQYF.

V usage is TRBV27 and J usage is TRBJ2-2; D remains unclear. CDR1 is MNHEY and CDR2 is SMNVEV in the germline V gene (reference sequence). Trimming pared 4 bases from V and 0 bases from J, leaving 0 bases between. This CDR3 is built from 12 residues. CDR3 sequence: CASSSNTGELFF. CDR3 in DNA: TGTGCCAGCAGTTCGAACACCGGGGAGCTGTTTTTT.

By sample share, this clonotype is medium-sized. The V call is TRBV9, the J call TRBJ1-1; D unclear. V dropped 0 bases and J dropped 4 bases, with 7 bases sitting between them. Germline values: CDR1 SGDLS, CDR2 YYNGEE. The CDR3 contains 13 residues. The CDR3 region has the DNA TGTGCCAGCAGCGTAGTGGGGTCCACTGAAGCTTTCTTT. It codes for CASSVVGSTEAFF.

This clonotype appeared a few times. The V and J genes are TRBV7-9 and TRBJ1-3; D is unclear. V lost 5 bases to trimming and J lost 0 bases, with 14 bases between them. This CDR3 region has 16 residues. Germline loops: CDR1 SEHNR, CDR2 FQNEAQ (reference sequence). CDR3 nucleotide sequence: TGTGCCAGCAGCCCTTCGGAGGCGAGCTCTGGAAACACCATATATTTT. Its protein is CASSPSEASSGNTIYF.

This clonotype was counted many times. V and J are TRBV7-7 and TRBJ2-5; D might be TRBD1 or TRBD2, each matching 5 bases. The CDR3 extends over 16 amino acids. In germline, CDR1 is SSHAT, CDR2 FNYEAQ (reference sequence). The V end was cut by 1 base, the J end by 4 bases, with 16 bases between. CDR3 bases: TGTGCCAGCAGCTTAGGGGCCCGGGGCTATAGAGAGACCCAGTACTTC. This translates into CASSLGARGYRETQYF.

V gene TRBV5-1 combines with J gene TRBJ2-3; D is perhaps TRBD1 (6 bases). The ends were cut back, 0 bases at V and 2 bases at J, with 7 bases in the middle. The CDR3 has 14 amino acids. Germline CDR1 reads SGHRS; CDR2 reads YFSETQ. Here the CDR3 reads CASSLGQDTDTQYF. As DNA, the CDR3 is TGCGCCAGCAGCTTGGGACAGGACACAGATACGCAGTATTTT.

This clonotype is labeled as medium-sized. The chain uses TRBV30 and TRBJ2-7; 8 bases agree with TRBD1. CDR1 is GTSNPN and CDR2 is SVGIG in the germline V gene (reference sequence). Trimming at V came to 4 bases and at J to 6 bases, leaving 5 bases not matched to a gene. This CDR3 is built from 12 residues. The chain's CDR3 is CAWNQQGGEQYF. The CDR3 bases are TGTGCCTGGAACCAACAGGGGGGCGAGCAGTACTTC.

This clonotype is categorized as medium-sized. This chain connects TRBV11-2 to TRBJ1-1; D is undetermined. Trimming stripped 4 bases from V and 0 bases from J, with 6 bases between. This CDR3 has 13 amino acids. Germline V lookup: CDR1 SGHAT, CDR2 FQNNGV. In DNA, the CDR3 is TGTGCCAGCAGCTCGGACGTGAACACTGAAGCTTTCTTT. This translates into CASSSDVNTEAFF.

This clonotype is medium-sized within its sample. This chain connects TRBV7-2 to TRBJ1-4, with D hard to call. V lost 3 bases, J lost 3 bases, and 8 bases lay in between. Germline V CDR1 and CDR2: SGHTA, FQGNSA. The CDR3 runs 14 residues. In DNA form, the CDR3 reads TGTGCCAGCAGCTTGTCCCGTTCTAATGAAAAACTGTTTTTT. Its protein product is CASSLSRSNEKLFF.

This clonotype is labeled as medium-sized. V and J are TRBV14 and TRBJ2-7, with TRBD1 as a possible D gene (6 bases). Trimming took off 4 bases at V and 2 bases at J, with 9 bases between the two ends. CDR3 length: 13 amino acids. CDR1 and CDR2 (germline): SGHDN, FVKESK. CDR3 loop: CASSPGQPYEQYF. In DNA, the CDR3 is TGTGCCAGCAGCCCTGGACAGCCCTACGAGCAGTACTTC.

V gene TRBV7-2 combines with J gene TRBJ2-3, with D perhaps matching TRBD1 (6 bases). Trimming removed 4 bases at V and 5 bases at J, with 10 bases between. The germline V gene has CDR1 SGHTA and CDR2 FQGNSA. CDR3 length equals 13 residues. CDR3 sequence: CASSSARGDTQYF. In nucleotides, the CDR3 is TGTGCCAGCAGCTCGGCCAGGGGAGATACGCAGTATTTT.

This clonotype was observed a few times. The gene calls are TRBV29-1 and TRBJ2-3, with D perhaps TRBD2 (7 bases). Looked up from germline, CDR1 is SQVTM and CDR2 is ANQGSEA. Trimming removed 7 bases at V and 9 bases at J, with 20 bases between. CDR3 size: 13 residues. This CDR3 reads CSGTGYARETQYF. DNA of the CDR3: TGCAGCGGAACAGGGTATGCGCGGGAGACGCAGTATTTT.

In this sample, this clonotype turned up many times. The chain uses TRBV28 and TRBJ2-3; D gene uncertain. V lost 2 bases to trimming and J lost 14 bases, with 14 bases between them. Germline-derived CDR1 and CDR2 are MDHEN and SYDVKM. The CDR3 is made up of 12 amino acids. This CDR3 is CASSLLLQVPYF. The CDR3 coding sequence is TGTGCCAGCAGTTTACTACTACAAGTGCCGTATTTT.

By frequency in the sample, this clonotype is medium-sized. The rearrangement links TRBV6-2 or TRBV6-3 to TRBJ2-5; either TRBD1 or TRBD2 may fit D (6 bases each). Germline V gene data show CDR1 as MNHEY and CDR2 as SVGEGT. V lost 7 bases and J 4 bases, leaving 19 bases between the germline ends. This CDR3 comprises 15 residues. CDR3 residues: CASNLAGTSPETQYF. CDR3 DNA sequence: TGTGCCAGCAACTTGGCGGGGACATCCCCAGAGACCCAGTACTTC.

This clonotype has a handful of counts. The V and J genes are TRBV6-2 or TRBV6-3 and TRBJ1-5; no reliable D call. The CDR3 is made up of 16 amino acids. Between the trimmed V and J ends, which lost 4 bases and 6 bases, there was a span of 19 bases. Germline V gives CDR1 MNHEY, CDR2 SVGEGT. The CDR3 here is CASSFGGVEFGQPQHF. CDR3 nucleotides: TGTGCCAGCAGTTTCGGCGGCGTGGAGTTCGGTCAGCCCCAGCATTTT.

Sample share makes this clonotype medium-sized. This chain links TRBV7-2 with TRBJ2-7; tentative D call: TRBD2 (5 bases). Germline V gives CDR1 SGHTA, CDR2 FQGNSA. The CDR3 sequence is 13 residues long. The V gene lost 10 bases and the J gene lost 3 bases, with 16 bases spanning the gap. The CDR3 DNA sequence: TGTGCCACGGGGAGAAATCTAAACTACGAGCAGTACTTC. This translates into CATGRNLNYEQYF.

The DNA for the CDR3 is TGTGCCAGCAGTCCGACAGGGAGTTATGGCTACACCTTC. Its translation: CASSPTGSYGYTF. The chain employs TRBV2 and TRBJ1-2, with 7 bases lining up with TRBD1. The trim removed 5 bases at V and 5 bases at J, leaving 5 bases unmatched. CDR3 length: 13 residues. Per the germline V gene, CDR1 is SNHLY and CDR2 is FYNNEI.

This clonotype showed up many times. The J gene is TRBJ2-1, the V gene TRBV7-2; D is uncertain. Germline-derived CDR1 and CDR2 are SGHTA and FQGNSA. The CDR3 length is 16 residues. V lost 5 bases and J lost 7, with 21 bases in between. The CDR3 DNA sequence: TGTGCCAGCAGCCCTTTCCTAACCTACGGCCTTAATGAGCAGTTCTTC. It encodes CASSPFLTYGLNEQFF. The entire variable domain, with the rest obtained from reference TRBV7-2 and TRBJ2-1, is as follows: GAGVSQSPSNKVTEKGKDVELRCDPISGHTALYWYRQSLGQGLEFLIYFQGNSAPDKSGLPSDRFSAERTGGSVSTLTIQRTQQEDSAVYLCASSPFLTYGLNEQFFGPGTRLTVL.

The chain recombines TRBV6-6 with TRBJ1-3; the D gene is possibly TRBD1 (5 bases). V was cut by 6 bases and J by 0 bases, with 12 bases left in between. The CDR3 totals 15 residues. The V gene's germline CDR1 is MNHNY and CDR2 SVGAGI (reference sequence). CDR3 in DNA: TGTGCCAGCAGGTCAGGGAGCCACTCTGGAAACACCATATATTTT. It translates to CASRSGSHSGNTIYF.

This clonotype is categorized as medium-sized. The chain is built from TRBV30 and TRBJ2-5; 12 bases are a match to TRBD2. V lost 0 bases to trimming and J lost 6 bases; unmatched junction nucleotides: 2. CDR1 GTSNPN and CDR2 SVGIG come from the germline V gene (reference sequence). There are 14 residues in the CDR3. This chain's CDR3 is CAWSVLAGGQTQYF. The CDR3 DNA sequence: TGTGCCTGGAGTGTACTAGCGGGAGGTCAGACCCAGTACTTC. Drawing the rest from reference TRBV30 and TRBJ2-5, the complete variable domain is SQTIHQWPATLVQPVGSPLSLECTVEGTSNPNLYWYRQAAGRGLQLLFYSVGIGQISSEVPQNLSASRPQDRQFILSSKKLLLSDSGFYLCAWSVLAGGQTQYFGPGTRLLVL.

This clonotype rates as medium-sized. V is TRBV5-6 and J is TRBJ2-7, with TRBD1 matching over 11 bases. Germline V CDR1 and CDR2: SGHDT, YYEEEE. V trimming: 3 bases; J trimming: 3 bases; junction bases outside the gene matches: 5. This CDR3 has 15 residues. The CDR3 sequence: CASSSTDRGLYEQYF. The CDR3 DNA sequence: TGTGCCAGCAGCTCGACGGACAGGGGGCTCTACGAGCAGTACTTC. Full variable domain (remainder filled in from reference TRBV5-6 and TRBJ2-7): DAGVTQSPTHLIKTRGQQVTLRCSPKSGHDTVSWYQQALGQGPQFIFQYYEEEERQRGNFPDRFSGHQFPNYSSELNVNALLLGDSALYLCASSSTDRGLYEQYFGPGTRLTVT.

To note about this clonotype: One base away lies a much larger clone, so this may be a sequencing read error. This chain joins TRBV6-4 and TRBJ2-2, with 7 bases identical to TRBD1. Germline CDR1 is MRHNA and CDR2 is SNTAGT. The CDR3 has 13 amino acids. The CDR3, as DNA: TGTGCCAACAGTGACAGGGACACCGGGGAGCTGTTTTTT. This translates into CANSDRDTGELFF.

This clonotype was seen many times. This CDR3 is CASSPSTNYGYTF. The CDR3 coding sequence is TGTGCCAGCAGTCCGTCCACTAACTATGGCTACACCTTC. The rearrangement links TRBV12-3 or TRBV12-4 to TRBJ1-2; no clear D. The CDR3 spans 13 residues. V lost 5 bases and J lost 0, with 7 bases in between.

This clonotype is deemed medium-sized. The chain combines TRBV9 with TRBJ2-5, with 9 nucleotides matching TRBD2. The V and J ends lost 1 base and 1 base, in that order; junction bases with no gene match: 5. This CDR3 is built from 16 residues. Germline V gene sequence: CDR1 SGDLS, CDR2 YYNGEE. This chain's CDR3 is CASSVWASGAQETQYF. CDR3 in DNA: TGTGCCAGCAGCGTATGGGCTAGCGGGGCCCAAGAGACCCAGTACTTC.

This rearrangement joins TRBV7-2 to TRBJ1-3; D gene ambiguous. Trimming cost V 5 bases and J 0 bases, with 8 bases left between them. Germline V gene lookup returns CDR1 SGHTA and CDR2 FQGNSA. The length of the CDR3 is 14 residues. CDR3 sequence: CASSNGISGNTIYF. The DNA for the CDR3 is TGTGCCAGCAGCAACGGAATCTCTGGAAACACCATATATTTT.

By proportion, this clonotype is medium-sized. This chain connects TRBV5-1 to TRBJ2-5; D ambiguous. The CDR3 extends over 11 amino acids. The V end lost 5 bases, the J end lost 2 bases, and 4 bases lay between the germline ends. Germline assignment: CDR1 SGHRS and CDR2 YFSETQ. Here the CDR3 reads CASSDQETQYF. CDR3 DNA sequence: TGCGCCAGCAGTGATCAAGAGACCCAGTACTTC.